The entry that follows covers one T cell receptor (beta chain) sequence. Its antigen remains unidentified. The data are from a study of regulatory T cells in long-lasting Graves disease. Study background: Graves' patients who were just diagnosed had used antithyroid drugs for under 3 months.

Whole-study findings and limits: Persistent Graves' patients showed a TCR diversity that was lower than that of newly diagnosed ones.

CDR3-region Arm-PCR and iRepertoire HTBI primers produced the TCR beta libraries. TCRdb used MiXCR to reprocess the multiplex PCR reads, holding one entry per CDR3 protein. The data hold roughly 610,000 distinct CDR3 sequences, with about 16% observed a single time. The CDR3 consists of 17 residues. Trimming removed 6 bases from V and 3 bases from J; junction bases left unmatched: 15. Germline V CDR1 and CDR2: MRHNA, SNTAGT. The time point denotes: newly diagnosed GD, antithyroid drugs for less than 3 months. The authors made the TCR library using RNA they extracted from PBMCs. This sample also belongs to another study, concerning T cells in Graves' hyperthyroidism and ophthalmopathy. Per that paper: Most clonotypes expanded in thyroid above 0.001 were likewise present in blood.

This clonotype was sampled from a man between 18 and 29 years old with Graves disease. The source was peripheral blood mononuclear cells (PBMCs), collected at new diagnosis, from a patient treated with antithyroid drugs. The V and J genes are TRBV6-4 and TRBJ2-7; 9 bases align to TRBD1. The CDR3 spells CASSDGTGILPVYEQYF. The CDR3 coding sequence is TGTGCCAGCAGCGACGGGACAGGGATTTTACCAGTCTACGAGCAGTACTTC.